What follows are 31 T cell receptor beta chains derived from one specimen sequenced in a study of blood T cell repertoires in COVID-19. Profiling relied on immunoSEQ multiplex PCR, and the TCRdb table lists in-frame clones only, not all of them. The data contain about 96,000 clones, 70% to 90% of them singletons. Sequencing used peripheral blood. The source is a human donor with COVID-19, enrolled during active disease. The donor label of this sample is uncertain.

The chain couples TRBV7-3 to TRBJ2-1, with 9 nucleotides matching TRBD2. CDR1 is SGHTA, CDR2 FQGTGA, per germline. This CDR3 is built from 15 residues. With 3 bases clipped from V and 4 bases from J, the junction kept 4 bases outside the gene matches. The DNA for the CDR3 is TGTGCCAGCAGCTTGGCGGGGGGGCCGTACAATGAGCAGTTCTTC. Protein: CASSLAGGPYNEQFF.

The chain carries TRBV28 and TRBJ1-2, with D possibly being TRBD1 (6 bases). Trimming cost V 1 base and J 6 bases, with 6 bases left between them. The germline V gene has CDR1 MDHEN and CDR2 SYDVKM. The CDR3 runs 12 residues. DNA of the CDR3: TGTGCCAGCAGTTTATACAGGGATGGCTACACCTTC. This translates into CASSLYRDGYTF.

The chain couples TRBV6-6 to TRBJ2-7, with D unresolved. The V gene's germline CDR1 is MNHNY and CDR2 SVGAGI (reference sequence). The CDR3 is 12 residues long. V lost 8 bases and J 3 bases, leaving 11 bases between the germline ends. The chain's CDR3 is CASARNYYEQYF. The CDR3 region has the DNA TGTGCCAGCGCCCGGAACTACTACGAGCAGTACTTC.

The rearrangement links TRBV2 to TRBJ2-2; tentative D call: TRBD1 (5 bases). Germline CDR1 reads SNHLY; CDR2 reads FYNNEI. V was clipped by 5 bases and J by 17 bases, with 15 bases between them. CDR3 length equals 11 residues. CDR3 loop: CASSPPDSTFF. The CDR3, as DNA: TGTGCCAGCAGTCCCCCCGACAGTACCTTTTTT. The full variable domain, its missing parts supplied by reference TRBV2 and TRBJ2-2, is EPEVTQTPSHQVTQMGQEVILRCVPISNHLYFYWYRQILGQKVEFLVSFYNNEISEKSEIFDDQFSVERPDGSNFTLKIRSTKLEDSAMYFCASSPPDSTFFGEGSRLTVL.

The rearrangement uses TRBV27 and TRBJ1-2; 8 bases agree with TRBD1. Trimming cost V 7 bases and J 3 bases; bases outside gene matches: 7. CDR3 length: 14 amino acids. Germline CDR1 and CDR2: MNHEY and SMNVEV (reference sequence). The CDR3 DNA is TGTGCCAGCAAACTCCAGGGGGCCCACTATGGCTACACCTTC. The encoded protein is CASKLQGAHYGYTF.

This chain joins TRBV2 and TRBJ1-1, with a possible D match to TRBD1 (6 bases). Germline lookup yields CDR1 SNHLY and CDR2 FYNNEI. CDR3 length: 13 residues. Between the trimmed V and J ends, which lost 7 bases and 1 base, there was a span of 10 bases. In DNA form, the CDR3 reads TGTGCCAGCATGGACAGCCCGAACACTGAAGCTTTCTTT. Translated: CASMDSPNTEAFF.

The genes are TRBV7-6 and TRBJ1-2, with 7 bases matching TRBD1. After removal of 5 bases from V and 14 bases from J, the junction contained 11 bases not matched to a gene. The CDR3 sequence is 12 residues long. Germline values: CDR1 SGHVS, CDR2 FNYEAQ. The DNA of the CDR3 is TGTGCCAGCAGCATAGGGGGACAGAACAGGACCTTC. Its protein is CASSIGGQNRTF. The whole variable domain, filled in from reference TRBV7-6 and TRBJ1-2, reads GAGVSQSPRYKVTKRGQDVALRCDPISGHVSLYWYRQALGQGPEFLTYFNYEAQQDKSGLPNDRFSAERPEGSISTLTIQRTEQRDSAMYRCASSIGGQNRTFGSGTRLTVV.

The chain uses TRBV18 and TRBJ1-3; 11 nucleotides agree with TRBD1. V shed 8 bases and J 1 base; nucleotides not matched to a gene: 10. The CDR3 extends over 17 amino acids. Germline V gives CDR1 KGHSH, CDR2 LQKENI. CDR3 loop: CASHRGTGGASGNTIYF. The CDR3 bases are TGTGCCAGCCACCGCGGGACAGGGGGGGCATCTGGAAACACCATATATTTT. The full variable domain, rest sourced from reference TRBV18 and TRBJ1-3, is NAGVMQNPRHLVRRRGQEARLRCSPMKGHSHVYWYRQLPEEGLKFMVYLQKENIIDESGMPKERFSAEFPKEGPSILRIQQVVRGDSAAYFCASHRGTGGASGNTIYFGEGSWLTVV.

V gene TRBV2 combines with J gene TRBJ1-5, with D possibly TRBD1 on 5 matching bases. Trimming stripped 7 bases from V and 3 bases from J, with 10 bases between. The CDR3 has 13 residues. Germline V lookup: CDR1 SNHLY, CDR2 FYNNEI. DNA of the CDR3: TGTGCCAGCATCGGGGGTATCAATCAGCCCCAGCATTTT. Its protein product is CASIGGINQPQHF. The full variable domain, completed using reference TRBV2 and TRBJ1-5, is EPEVTQTPSHQVTQMGQEVILRCVPISNHLYFYWYRQILGQKVEFLVSFYNNEISEKSEIFDDQFSVERPDGSNFTLKIRSTKLEDSAMYFCASIGGINQPQHFGDGTRLSIL.

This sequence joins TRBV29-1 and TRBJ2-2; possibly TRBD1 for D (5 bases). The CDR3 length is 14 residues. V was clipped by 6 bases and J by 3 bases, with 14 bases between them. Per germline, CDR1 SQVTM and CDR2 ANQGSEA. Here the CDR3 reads CSVSDRTDTGELFF. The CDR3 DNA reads TGCAGCGTGTCCGACAGAACTGACACCGGGGAGCTGTTTTTT.

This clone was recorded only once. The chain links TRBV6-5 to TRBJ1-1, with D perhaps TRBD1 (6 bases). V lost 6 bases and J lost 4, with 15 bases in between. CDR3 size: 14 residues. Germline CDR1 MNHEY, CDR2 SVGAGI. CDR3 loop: CASSLSGRGTEAFF. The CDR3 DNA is TGTGCCAGCAGCTTGTCGGGCAGGGGCACTGAAGCTTTCTTT.

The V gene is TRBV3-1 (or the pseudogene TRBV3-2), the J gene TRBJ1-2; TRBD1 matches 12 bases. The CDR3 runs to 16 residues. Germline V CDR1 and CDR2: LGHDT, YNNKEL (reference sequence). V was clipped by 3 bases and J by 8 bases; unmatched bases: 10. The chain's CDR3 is CASSQKGTGGAEGYTF. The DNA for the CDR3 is TGTGCCAGCAGCCAGAAAGGGACAGGGGGCGCTGAGGGCTACACCTTC.

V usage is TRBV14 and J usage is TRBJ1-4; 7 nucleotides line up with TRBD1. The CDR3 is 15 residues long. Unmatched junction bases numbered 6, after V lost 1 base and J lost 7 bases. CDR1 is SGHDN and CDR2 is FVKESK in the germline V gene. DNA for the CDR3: TGTGCCAGCAGCCAAGCCCAGGGGGTTAGTGAAAAACTGTTTTTT. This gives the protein CASSQAQGVSEKLFF.

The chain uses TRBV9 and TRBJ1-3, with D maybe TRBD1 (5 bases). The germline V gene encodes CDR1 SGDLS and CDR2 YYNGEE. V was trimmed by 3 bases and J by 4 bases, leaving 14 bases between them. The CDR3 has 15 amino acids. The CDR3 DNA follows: TGTGCCAGCAGCGCCGACTGGGAGGGGGGAAACACCATATATTTT. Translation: CASSADWEGGNTIYF.

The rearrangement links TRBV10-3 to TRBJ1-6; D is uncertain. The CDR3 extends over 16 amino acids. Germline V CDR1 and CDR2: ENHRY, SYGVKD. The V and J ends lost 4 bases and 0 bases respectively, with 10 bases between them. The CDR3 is CAISVEPSSYNSPLHF. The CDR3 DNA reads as TGTGCCATCAGTGTGGAGCCGAGCTCCTATAATTCACCCCTCCACTTT.

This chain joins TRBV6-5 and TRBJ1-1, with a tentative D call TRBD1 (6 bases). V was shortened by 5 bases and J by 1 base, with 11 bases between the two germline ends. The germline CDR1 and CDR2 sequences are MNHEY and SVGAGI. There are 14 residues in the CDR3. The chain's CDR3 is CASSRDTPNTEAFF. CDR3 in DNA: TGTGCCAGCAGTCGGGACACCCCGAACACTGAAGCTTTCTTT.

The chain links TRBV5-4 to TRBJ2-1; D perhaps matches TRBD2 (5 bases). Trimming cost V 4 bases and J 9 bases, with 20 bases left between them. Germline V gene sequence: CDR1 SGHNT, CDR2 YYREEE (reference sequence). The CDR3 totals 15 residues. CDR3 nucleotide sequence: TGTGCCAGCAGCCCGGGCGGCACTAGTTTCGGTGAGCAGTTCTTC. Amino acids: CASSPGGTSFGEQFF.

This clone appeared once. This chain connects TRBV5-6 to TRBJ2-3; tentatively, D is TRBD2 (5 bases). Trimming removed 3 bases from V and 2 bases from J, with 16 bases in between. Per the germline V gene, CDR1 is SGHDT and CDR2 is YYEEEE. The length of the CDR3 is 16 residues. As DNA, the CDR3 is TGTGCCAGCAGCTCCGGGATTTGGCAAGCCACAGATACGCAGTATTTT. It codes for CASSSGIWQATDTQYF.

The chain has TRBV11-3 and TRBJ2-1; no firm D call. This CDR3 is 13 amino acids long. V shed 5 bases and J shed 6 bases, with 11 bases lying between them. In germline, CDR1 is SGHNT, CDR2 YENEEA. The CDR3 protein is CASSAAAANEQFF. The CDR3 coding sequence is TGTGCCAGCAGCGCGGCCGCAGCCAATGAGCAGTTCTTC.

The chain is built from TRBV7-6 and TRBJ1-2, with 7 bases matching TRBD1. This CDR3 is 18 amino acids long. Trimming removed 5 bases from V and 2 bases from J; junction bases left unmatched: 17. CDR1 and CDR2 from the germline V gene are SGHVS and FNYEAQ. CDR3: CASSPAGLGTASNYGYTF. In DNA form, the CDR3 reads TGTGCCAGCAGCCCTGCCGGTTTAGGGACAGCTTCGAACTATGGCTACACCTTC.

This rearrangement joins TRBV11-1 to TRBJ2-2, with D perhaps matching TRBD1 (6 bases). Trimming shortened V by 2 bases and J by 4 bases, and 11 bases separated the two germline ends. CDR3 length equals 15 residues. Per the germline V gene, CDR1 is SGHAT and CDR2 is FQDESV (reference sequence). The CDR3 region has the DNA TGTGCCAGCAGCTTATCACAGGGCAGCACCGGGGAGCTGTTTTTT. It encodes CASSLSQGSTGELFF.

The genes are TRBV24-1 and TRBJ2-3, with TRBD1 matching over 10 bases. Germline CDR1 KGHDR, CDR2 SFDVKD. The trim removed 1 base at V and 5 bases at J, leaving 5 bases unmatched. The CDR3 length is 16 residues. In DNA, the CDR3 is TGTGCCACCAGTGATTTAGGGGGACAGGGGAAAGATACGCAGTATTTT. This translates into CATSDLGGQGKDTQYF.

The CDR3 protein is CSASGGTQLFF. DNA of the CDR3: TGCAGTGCTAGTGGTGGCACCCAACTGTTTTTT. The chain uses TRBV20-1 and TRBJ1-4; no reliable D call. The CDR3 extends over 11 amino acids. Trimming pared 3 bases from V and 12 bases from J, leaving 11 bases between. Germline V CDR1 and CDR2: DFQATT, SNEGSKA (reference sequence).

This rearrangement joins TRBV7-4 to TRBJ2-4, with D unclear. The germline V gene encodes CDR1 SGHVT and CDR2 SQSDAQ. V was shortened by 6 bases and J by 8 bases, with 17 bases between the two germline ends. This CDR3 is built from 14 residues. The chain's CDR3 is CASSSLAEGDIQYF. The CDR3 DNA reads TGTGCCAGCAGTTCACTGGCGGAAGGCGACATTCAGTACTTC.

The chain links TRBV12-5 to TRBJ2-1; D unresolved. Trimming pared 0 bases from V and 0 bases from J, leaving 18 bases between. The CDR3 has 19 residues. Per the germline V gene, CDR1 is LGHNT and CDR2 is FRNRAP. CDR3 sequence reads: CASGLVPRGGPSSYNEQFF. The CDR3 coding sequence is TGTGCTAGTGGTTTGGTACCCCGAGGTGGCCCCAGCTCCTACAATGAGCAGTTCTTC.

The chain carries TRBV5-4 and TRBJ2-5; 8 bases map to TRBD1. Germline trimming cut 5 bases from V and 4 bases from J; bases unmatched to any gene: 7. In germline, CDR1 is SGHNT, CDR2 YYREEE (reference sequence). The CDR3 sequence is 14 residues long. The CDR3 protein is CASRHRQGRETQYF. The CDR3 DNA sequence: TGTGCCAGCAGGCACCGACAGGGGCGAGAGACCCAGTACTTC. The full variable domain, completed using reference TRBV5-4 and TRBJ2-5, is ETGVTQSPTHLIKTRGQQVTLRCSSQSGHNTVSWYQQALGQGPQFIFQYYREEENGRGNFPPRFSGLQFPNYSSELNVNALELDDSALYLCASRHRQGRETQYFGPGTRLLVL.

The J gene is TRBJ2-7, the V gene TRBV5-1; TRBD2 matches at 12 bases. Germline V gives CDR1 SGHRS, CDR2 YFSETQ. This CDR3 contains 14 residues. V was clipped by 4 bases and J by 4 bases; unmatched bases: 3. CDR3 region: CASSRGTSGYEQYF. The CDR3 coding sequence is TGCGCCAGCAGCCGTGGGACTAGCGGGTACGAGCAGTACTTC.

The CDR3 reads CASSAGSNEQFF. The CDR3 DNA follows: TGTGCCAGCAGCGCCGGGAGCAATGAGCAGTTCTTC. This chain connects TRBV11-2 to TRBJ2-1; perhaps TRBD2 as D (6 bases). The V gene lost 5 bases and the J gene lost 6 bases, with 8 bases spanning the gap. CDR1 is SGHAT, CDR2 FQNNGV, per germline. The CDR3 sequence is 12 residues long.

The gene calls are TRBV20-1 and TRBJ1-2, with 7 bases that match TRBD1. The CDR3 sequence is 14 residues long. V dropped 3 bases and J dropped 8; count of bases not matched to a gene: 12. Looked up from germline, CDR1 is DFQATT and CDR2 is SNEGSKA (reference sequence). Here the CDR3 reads CSASTNSGGRGYTF. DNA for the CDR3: TGCAGTGCTAGTACTAACTCAGGGGGTCGGGGCTACACCTTC.

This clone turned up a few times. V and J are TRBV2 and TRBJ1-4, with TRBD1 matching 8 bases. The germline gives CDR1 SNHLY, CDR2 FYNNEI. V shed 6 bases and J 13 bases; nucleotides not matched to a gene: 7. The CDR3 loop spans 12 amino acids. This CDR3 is CASRGQGLLLFF. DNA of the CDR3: TGTGCCAGCAGAGGACAGGGACTGTTACTGTTTTTT.

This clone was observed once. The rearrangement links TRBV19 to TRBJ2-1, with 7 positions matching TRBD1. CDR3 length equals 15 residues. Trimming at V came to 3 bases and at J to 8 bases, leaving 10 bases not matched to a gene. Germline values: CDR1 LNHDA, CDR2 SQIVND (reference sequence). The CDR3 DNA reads TGTGCCAGTAGTATCGATGCAGGGGGTTTCGATGAGCAGTTCTTC. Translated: CASSIDAGGFDEQFF. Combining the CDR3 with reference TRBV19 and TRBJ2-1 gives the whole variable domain DGGITQSPKYLFRKEGQNVTLSCEQNLNHDAMYWYRQDPGQGLRLIYYSQIVNDFQKGDIAEGYSVSREKKESFPLTVTSAQKNPTAFYLCASSIDAGGFDEQFFGPGTRLTVL.